These 32 T cell receptor beta chains were sequenced from one sample in a study of blood T cell repertoires in COVID-19. This table comes from immunoSEQ multiplex PCR, and its TCRdb copy is limited to in-frame clones, with some not included. This sample yields about 83,000 clones, of which more than 75% are seen a single time; under 8.5% belongs to the top ten. The sequenced sample was peripheral blood. The receptor set was obtained from an elderly man with active or convalescent COVID-19.

The V call is TRBV5-1, the J call TRBJ1-2; no clear D gene. The CDR3 has 14 amino acids. V lost 0 bases and J 4 bases, leaving 10 bases between the germline ends. The germline gives CDR1 SGHRS, CDR2 YFSETQ. The CDR3 reads CASSLAQATYGYTF. CDR3 sequence (DNA): TGCGCCAGCAGCTTGGCTCAAGCCACCTATGGCTACACCTTC. Filled out from reference TRBV5-1 and TRBJ1-2, the complete variable domain reads KAGVTQTPRYLIKTRGQQVTLSCSPISGHRSVSWYQQTPGQGLQFLFEYFSETQRNKGNFPGRFSGRQFSNSRSEMNVSTLELGDSALYLCASSLAQATYGYTFGSGTRLTVV.

The chain joins TRBV7-2 to TRBJ1-1; D uncertain. The germline V gene encodes CDR1 SGHTA and CDR2 FQGNSA. The V end lost 3 bases, the J end lost 7 bases, and 9 bases lay between the germline ends. The CDR3 is 12 residues long. DNA of the CDR3: TGTGCCAGCAGCTTTATGACACGTGAAGCTTTCTTT. Residues: CASSFMTREAFF.

The gene calls are TRBV24-1 and TRBJ1-1, with 8 bases that match TRBD1. V lost 7 bases, J lost 0 bases, and 6 bases stayed unmatched. This CDR3 has 15 residues. Germline-derived CDR1 and CDR2 are KGHDR and SFDVKD. The CDR3: CATRGGRGLNTEAFF. The CDR3 DNA reads TGTGCCACCAGAGGCGGCAGGGGGCTGAACACTGAAGCTTTCTTT.

The chain uses TRBV30 and TRBJ2-5; possible D gene TRBD1, 5 bases. The CDR3 length is 14 residues. The V gene's germline CDR1 is GTSNPN and CDR2 SVGIG (reference sequence). V dropped 4 bases and J dropped 3 bases, with 15 bases sitting between them. CDR3 coding DNA: TGTGCCTGGAAAGGGGCCCCGGATGAAGAGACCCAGTACTTC. Protein: CAWKGAPDEETQYF.

This clone was recorded a few times. This chain links TRBV12-5 with TRBJ2-7; 8 bases fit TRBD2. Unmatched junction bases numbered 3, after V lost 5 bases and J lost 3 bases. CDR1 and CDR2 from the germline V gene are LGHNT and FRNRAP. There are 13 residues in the CDR3. Written as DNA, the CDR3 is TGTGCTAGTGGTACCGCGGGGGGCTACGAGCAGTACGTC. Translating gives CASGTAGGYEQYV.

This clone was observed a single time. The gene calls are TRBV5-1 and TRBJ2-3; D unresolved. The CDR3 runs to 13 residues. Trimming cost V 1 base and J 0 bases, with 3 bases left between them. Germline V CDR1 and CDR2: SGHRS, YFSETQ. The CDR3 sequence is CASSLPSTDTQYF. In nucleotides, the CDR3 is TGCGCCAGCAGCTTGCCTAGCACAGATACGCAGTATTTT.

The rearrangement joins TRBV10-2 to TRBJ2-2, with TRBD1 matching over 9 bases. Unmatched junction bases numbered 5, after V lost 6 bases and J lost 3 bases. This CDR3 spans 15 amino acids. The germline gives CDR1 WSHSY, CDR2 SAAADI. The DNA of the CDR3 is TGCGCCAGCAGCCGAGGGACAGGGTACACCGGGGAGCTGTTTTTT. This encodes CASSRGTGYTGELFF.

This clone was seen just once. V is TRBV18 and J is TRBJ2-5; D call uncertain. The CDR3 extends over 15 amino acids. Trimming pared 3 bases from V and 1 base from J, leaving 12 bases between. Germline V gives CDR1 KGHSH, CDR2 LQKENI. CDR3 sequence reads: CASSPTLSVQETQYF. In DNA form, the CDR3 reads TGTGCCAGCTCACCCACCCTGTCGGTCCAAGAGACCCAGTACTTC.

This clone was seen only a few times. This chain joins TRBV25-1 and TRBJ2-1, with 8 nucleotides matching TRBD1. The ends lost 4 bases at V and 8 bases at J; junction bases unmatched: 7. This CDR3 contains 14 residues. The germline V gene has CDR1 MGHDK and CDR2 SYGVNS. The CDR3: CASSAYGQGDEQFF. In DNA, the CDR3 is TGTGCCAGCAGTGCCTATGGACAGGGCGATGAGCAGTTCTTC. Using reference TRBV25-1 and TRBJ2-1 for the parts outside the CDR3, the full variable domain is EADIYQTPRYLVIGTGKKITLECSQTMGHDKMYWYQQDPGMELHLIHYSYGVNSTEKGDLSSESTVSRIRTEHFPLTLESARPSHTSQYLCASSAYGQGDEQFFGPGTRLTVL.

The chain links TRBV12-3 or TRBV12-4 to TRBJ1-5; tentatively, D is TRBD1 (5 bases). The CDR3 length is 13 residues. V lost 6 bases and J 9 bases, leaving 15 bases between the germline ends. The CDR3 bases are TGTGCCAGCAGAAGCTCCAACGGGGGGCCCCAGCATTTT. Its translation is CASRSSNGGPQHF.

The V and J genes are TRBV24-1 and TRBJ2-3; 10 bases line up with TRBD2. Germline assignment: CDR1 KGHDR and CDR2 SFDVKD. This CDR3 is 16 amino acids long. The V and J ends lost 5 bases and 2 bases, in that order; junction bases with no gene match: 6. CDR3 bases: TGTGCCACCAGTGGGGCCCTAGCGGGAGACACAGATACGCAGTATTTT. Translated, it gives CATSGALAGDTDTQYF.

The chain uses TRBV3-1 (or the pseudogene TRBV3-2) and TRBJ1-2; maybe TRBD1 (6 bases). The CDR3 runs to 13 residues. Per germline, CDR1 LGHDT and CDR2 YNNKEL (reference sequence). Trimming left V 0 bases short and J 10 bases short, with 12 bases between. The CDR3 DNA follows: TGTGCCAGCAGCCAAGATCAGGGGCAGGTCTACACCTTC. It encodes CASSQDQGQVYTF.

The rearrangement joins TRBV5-1 to TRBJ2-3; D is possibly TRBD1 (6 bases). Germline V CDR1 and CDR2: SGHRS, YFSETQ. V lost 6 bases to trimming and J lost 2 bases, with 13 bases between them. This CDR3 contains 14 residues. The CDR3 DNA sequence: TGCGCCAGCAACTTACAGGGAAACACAGATACGCAGTATTTT. It translates to CASNLQGNTDTQYF.

This chain links TRBV29-1 with TRBJ2-7; 12 positions match TRBD1. Germline loops: CDR1 SQVTM, CDR2 ANQGSEA. The J segment lost 4 bases and the V segment lost 5 bases, leaving 15 bases of the junction unmatched. The CDR3 has 17 amino acids. For the CDR3, the DNA is TGCAGCGTTCCCATGGGGACAGGGGGCCATGGGCCGTACGAGCAGTACGTC. This encodes CSVPMGTGGHGPYEQYV.

The chain links TRBV3-1 (or the pseudogene TRBV3-2) to TRBJ1-4; no clear D. V lost 4 bases and J lost 0, with 12 bases in between. Per germline, CDR1 LGHDT and CDR2 YNNKEL (reference sequence). The CDR3 extends over 16 amino acids. CDR3 sequence: CASSLPGSTTNEKLFF. The CDR3, as DNA: TGTGCCAGCAGCCTCCCGGGGAGTACAACTAATGAAAAACTGTTTTTT.

This chain links TRBV6-6 with TRBJ1-4; D is possibly TRBD1 (6 bases). CDR1 MNHNY and CDR2 SVGAGI come from the germline V gene (reference sequence). Deletions cut 0 bases from V and 7 bases from J, with 15 bases between. The CDR3 consists of 16 residues. Written as DNA, the CDR3 is TGTGCCAGCAGTTACTCCCATACAGGGACGGGTGAAAAACTGTTTTTT. This translates into CASSYSHTGTGEKLFF.

The chain has TRBV15 and TRBJ2-2; 7 nucleotides match TRBD2. From germline, CDR1 is LNHNV and CDR2 YYDKDF (reference sequence). The length of the CDR3 is 17 residues. Germline trimming cut 0 bases from V and 1 base from J; bases unmatched to any gene: 5. This chain's CDR3 is CATSRDRGGRNTGELFF. CDR3 DNA: TGTGCCACCAGCAGAGATCGGGGCGGGAGGAACACCGGGGAGCTGTTTTTT.

This clone was seen a single time. The rearrangement uses TRBV5-6 and TRBJ1-6; D is ambiguous. V lost 0 bases to trimming and J lost 7 bases, with 5 bases between them. This CDR3 has 13 residues. Germline assignment: CDR1 SGHDT and CDR2 YYEEEE. The DNA for the CDR3 is TGTGCCAGCAGCTTGGTACAGAATTCACCCCTCCACTTT. It translates to CASSLVQNSPLHF.

This chain uses TRBV11-2 with TRBJ1-5; tentative D call: TRBD1 (6 bases). This CDR3 spans 14 amino acids. The ends were cut back, 5 bases at V and 2 bases at J, with 10 bases in the middle. CDR1 is SGHAT and CDR2 is FQNNGV in the germline V gene. For the CDR3, the DNA is TGTGCCAGCAGCCCTGCAGGGGGCAATCAGCCCCAGCATTTT. Residues: CASSPAGGNQPQHF.

The CDR3 sequence: CASSSRRRRNYTNYGYTF. CDR3 sequence (DNA): TGTGCCAGTAGTTCTCGGAGGCGGAGGAACTACACTAACTATGGCTACACCTTC. The chain has TRBV19 and TRBJ1-2; D is uncertain. Trimming took 5 bases from V and 0 from J, leaving 22 bases between them. This CDR3 spans 18 amino acids. Germline lookup yields CDR1 LNHDA and CDR2 SQIVND (reference sequence).

CDR3 residues: CASSTRTGDNSPLHF. Written as DNA, the CDR3 is TGTGCCAGTAGTACCCGGACAGGCGATAATTCACCCCTCCACTTT. J is TRBJ1-6 and V is TRBV19; 7 bases are shared with TRBD1. V was clipped by 4 bases and J by 5 bases; unmatched bases: 5. The CDR3 has 15 residues. CDR1 is LNHDA and CDR2 is SQIVND in the germline V gene (reference sequence).

The V gene is TRBV29-1, the J gene TRBJ1-1, with 7 nucleotides matching TRBD1. In germline, CDR1 is SQVTM, CDR2 ANQGSEA. CDR3 length equals 13 residues. Trimming took 6 bases from V and 0 from J; bases not matched to a gene: 4. CDR3 sequence (DNA): TGCAGCGTCTGGGACAGCATGAACACTGAAGCTTTCTTT. This encodes CSVWDSMNTEAFF.

The V call is TRBV5-4, the J call TRBJ2-1; weak D call: TRBD2 (6 bases). The CDR3 has 16 residues. From germline, CDR1 is SGHNT and CDR2 YYREEE (reference sequence). Deletions cut 4 bases from V and 9 bases from J, with 23 bases between. CDR3 protein: CASSPFASEMRREQFF. The CDR3 nucleotides are TGTGCCAGCAGCCCGTTCGCTAGCGAGATGCGTCGTGAGCAGTTCTTC.

This clone showed up just once. V usage is TRBV5-1 and J usage is TRBJ2-2, with TRBD1 matching 7 bases. The trim removed 4 bases at V and 0 bases at J, leaving 12 bases unmatched. CDR3 length equals 18 residues. The germline V gene encodes CDR1 SGHRS and CDR2 YFSETQ. The CDR3 loop reads CASSGILTGTANTGELFF. CDR3 sequence (DNA): TGCGCCAGCAGCGGTATCCTAACCGGGACAGCGAACACCGGGGAGCTGTTTTTT.

This clone was detected once. This chain uses TRBV7-9 with TRBJ1-2; TRBD1 matches at 8 bases. CDR3 size: 15 residues. V shed 2 bases and J 4 bases; nucleotides not matched to a gene: 6. CDR1 is SEHNR, CDR2 FQNEAQ, per germline (reference sequence). CDR3 sequence: CASSLRQGPLYGYTF. The CDR3 bases are TGTGCCAGCAGCTTAAGACAGGGGCCGCTCTATGGCTACACCTTC. The whole variable domain, remainder taken from reference TRBV7-9 and TRBJ1-2, is DTGVSQNPRHKITKRGQNVTFRCDPISEHNRLYWYRQTLGQGPEFLTYFQNEAQLEKSRLLSDRFSAERPKGSFSTLEIQRTEQGDSAMYLCASSLRQGPLYGYTFGSGTRLTVV.

The V and J genes are TRBV4-1 and TRBJ2-2, with D perhaps matching TRBD2 (5 bases). The CDR3 length is 12 residues. The V gene's germline CDR1 is MGHRA and CDR2 YSYEKL. Deletions cut 4 bases from V and 8 bases from J, with 8 bases between. The CDR3 loop reads CASSPGEGELFF. In DNA, the CDR3 is TGCGCCAGCAGCCCCGGGGAGGGGGAGCTGTTTTTT.

V and J are TRBV3-1 (or the pseudogene TRBV3-2) and TRBJ1-3; TRBD1 matches at 8 bases. This CDR3 has 15 residues. Germline V gene sequence: CDR1 LGHDT, CDR2 YNNKEL (reference sequence). With V trimmed by 2 bases and J by 2 bases, 2 bases remained unmatched. CDR3 sequence (DNA): TGTGCCAGCAGCCAAATGACAGGGGCTGGAAACACCATATATTTT. This gives the protein CASSQMTGAGNTIYF.

The chain has TRBV18 and TRBJ1-1, with D uncertain. CDR1 and CDR2 from the germline V gene are KGHSH and LQKENI. The CDR3 runs to 13 residues. The germline V and J ends were trimmed by 2 bases and 1 base, with 5 bases remaining between them. This CDR3 is CASSPAPNTEAFF. CDR3 nucleotides: TGTGCCAGCTCACCAGCGCCGAACACTGAAGCTTTCTTT.

The rearrangement joins TRBV19 to TRBJ2-5, with 13 bases lining up with TRBD2. CDR1 and CDR2 (germline): LNHDA, SQIVND (reference sequence). The J segment lost 4 bases and the V segment lost 5 bases, leaving 4 bases of the junction unmatched. The CDR3 sequence is 15 residues long. CDR3 bases: TGTGCCAGTAGTCCCCGGACTAGCGGGGGAGAGACCCAGTACTTC. Protein sequence: CASSPRTSGGETQYF.

This chain links TRBV5-4 with TRBJ2-5; tentatively, D is TRBD1 (5 bases). This CDR3 region has 13 residues. The germline V and J ends were trimmed by 1 base and 5 bases, with 9 bases remaining between them. CDR1 SGHNT and CDR2 YYREEE come from the germline V gene (reference sequence). CDR3 protein: CASSLQGLETQYF. CDR3 nucleotides: TGTGCCAGCAGCTTGCAGGGTTTGGAGACCCAGTACTTC.

This chain joins TRBV24-1 and TRBJ1-5; D uncertain. The V gene lost 0 bases and the J gene lost 4 bases, with 3 bases spanning the gap. The CDR3 runs to 13 residues. Germline V gene lookup returns CDR1 KGHDR and CDR2 SFDVKD. The CDR3 region is CATSDLSNQPQHF. Here the CDR3 DNA reads TGTGCCACCAGTGATTTGTCGAATCAGCCCCAGCATTTT.

The chain joins TRBV30 to TRBJ1-3; D not certain. There are 12 residues in the CDR3. V lost 2 bases and J lost 2, with 4 bases in between. Germline V gives CDR1 GTSNPN, CDR2 SVGIG (reference sequence). The CDR3 region is CAWSRAGNTIYF. DNA of the CDR3: TGTGCCTGGAGTCGGGCTGGAAACACCATATATTTT. Complete variable domain (other parts from reference TRBV30 and TRBJ1-3): SQTIHQWPATLVQPVGSPLSLECTVEGTSNPNLYWYRQAAGRGLQLLFYSVGIGQISSEVPQNLSASRPQDRQFILSSKKLLLSDSGFYLCAWSRAGNTIYFGEGSWLTVV.